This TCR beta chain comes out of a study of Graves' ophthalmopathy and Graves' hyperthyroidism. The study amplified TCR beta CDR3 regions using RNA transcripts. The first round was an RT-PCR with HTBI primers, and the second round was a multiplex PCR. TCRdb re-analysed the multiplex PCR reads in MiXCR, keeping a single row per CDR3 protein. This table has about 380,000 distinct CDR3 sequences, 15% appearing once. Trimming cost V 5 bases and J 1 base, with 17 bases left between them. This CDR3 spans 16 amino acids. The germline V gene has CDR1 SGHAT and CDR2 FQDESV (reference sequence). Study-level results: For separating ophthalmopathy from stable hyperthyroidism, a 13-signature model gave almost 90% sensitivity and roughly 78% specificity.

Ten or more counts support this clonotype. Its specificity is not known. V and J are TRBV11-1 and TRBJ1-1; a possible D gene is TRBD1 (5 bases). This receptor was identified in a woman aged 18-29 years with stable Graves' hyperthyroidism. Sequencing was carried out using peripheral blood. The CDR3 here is CASSHRLRGANTEAFF. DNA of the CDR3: TGTGCCAGCAGCCACAGGTTACGGGGAGCGAACACTGAAGCTTTCTTT.